This T cell receptor (beta chain) was recovered during a study of shared clonotypes between healthy human individuals. Each PCR replicate from the sorted subsets contained 150 to 200 ng DNA, which is some 30,000 T cell genomes. The protocol was immunoSEQ multiplex PCR, while the TCRdb copy is restricted to in-frame clones and leaves out a portion. Of hundreds of thousands of clones listed, about 74% are singletons. The CDR3 has 15 residues. In germline, CDR1 is SNHLY, CDR2 FYNNEI. With 2 bases removed from V and 3 bases from J, the gap between germline ends came to 10 bases. Source material: memory CD4+ T cells sorted from blood. Subset meaning: CD45RA-negative fraction. The receptor's source is a woman aged 25-40 years in good health. The chain joins TRBV2 to TRBJ2-2; a weak D match, TRBD1 (5 bases). CDR3 nucleotide sequence: TGTGCCAGCAGTGAAAGTCGCAGGGACACCGGGGAGCTGTTTTTT. It encodes CASSESRRDTGELFF.